These 18 T cell receptor beta chains were all obtained from the same sample, sequenced in a study of vaccination and CD4 T cells after COVID-19 (dated by TCRdb to 2021 to 2024). The label giving this sample's treatment or condition can be read as: roughly 10-day PBMC culture with coronavirus spike peptide pools or control peptides (ViraFEST assay). To prepare the library, PCR was applied. Instrument on record: Illumina iSeq 100. At the Johns Hopkins FTIC core, DNA from the cultured CD4+ T cells underwent TCR sequencing with the Oncomine TCR Beta short-read assay. In TCRdb, the public reads were trimmed at Q25 with fastp and aligned with MiXCR, with productive beta chains retained. Identical CDR3 proteins give one entry, which carries the most common genes and DNA. This sample has 13,000 or so distinct CDR3 sequences in its table, and under 45% of those were observed once. About 12% of the sample comes from the top ten.

Their antigen targets remain unknown. Sequencing was carried out using CD4+ T cells from blood, cultured in vitro. The receptors derive from a human donor who had recovered from COVID-19.

About this clonotype itself: Sequence at one end of the junction differs from germline and may be a read error. The genes are TRBV5-1 and TRBJ1-1, with TRBD1 matching 8 bases. This CDR3 contains 19 residues. In germline, CDR1 is SGHRS, CDR2 YFSETQ. The chain's CDR3 is CASSPRKGVVAPRGRNSYF. CDR3 coding DNA: TGCGCCAGCAGCCCCCGCAAAGGGGTTGTCGCTCCCAGGGGGCGGAATTCTTATTTT.

J is TRBJ1-1 and V is TRBV11-3; 7 bases are shared with TRBD1. With V trimmed by 5 bases and J by 1 base, 4 bases remained unmatched. The germline CDR1 and CDR2 sequences are SGHNT and YENEEA. This CDR3 region has 14 residues. Here the CDR3 DNA reads TGTGCCAGCAGCCACAGGGGCCCGAACACTGAAGCTTTCTTT. Residues: CASSHRGPNTEAFF. Supplemented by reference TRBV11-3 and TRBJ1-1, the full variable domain reads EAGVVQSPRYKIIEKKQPVAFWCNPISGHNTLYWYLQNLGQGPELLIRYENEEAVDDSQLPKDRFSAERLKGVDSTLKIQPAELGDSAVYLCASSHRGPNTEAFFGQGTRLTVV.

The chain employs TRBV10-3 and TRBJ2-5, with TRBD2 as a possible D gene (5 bases). CDR3 length equals 12 residues. V was shortened by 7 bases and J by 4 bases, with 10 bases between the two germline ends. Germline loops: CDR1 ENHRY, CDR2 SYGVKD. The CDR3 spells CAIMGDSETQYF. In nucleotides, the CDR3 is TGTGCCATCATGGGAGACTCAGAGACCCAGTACTTC.

This sequence joins TRBV5-1 and TRBJ2-2, with D uncertain. Trimming pared 0 bases from V and 2 bases from J, leaving 8 bases between. This CDR3 comprises 15 residues. Germline V CDR1 and CDR2: SGHRS, YFSETQ. For the CDR3, the DNA is TGCGCCAGCAGCTTGGTTTTCGGCAACACCGGGGAGCTGTTTTTT. Protein sequence: CASSLVFGNTGELFF.

This clonotype was detected a few times. The chain carries TRBV20-1 and TRBJ2-7, with TRBD2 matching over 8 bases. V was pared by 3 bases and J by 1 base, with 5 bases of the junction left unmatched. CDR3 length: 14 amino acids. The germline gives CDR1 DFQATT, CDR2 SNEGSKA (reference sequence). CDR3 amino acids: CSARPSGRSYEQYF. Written as DNA, the CDR3 is TGCAGTGCTAGGCCGAGCGGGAGATCCTACGAGCAGTACTTC.

In this sample, this clonotype turned up a few times. This rearrangement joins TRBV30 to TRBJ1-5, with D possibly matching TRBD1 (5 bases). The germline V and J ends were trimmed by 5 bases and 8 bases, with 16 bases remaining between them. Looked up from germline, CDR1 is GTSNPN and CDR2 is SVGIG (reference sequence). This CDR3 spans 13 amino acids. CDR3 amino acids: CAWAPSGQKPQHF. The CDR3 DNA follows: TGTGCCTGGGCGCCCTCAGGGCAGAAGCCCCAGCATTTT.

This clonotype came up a few times. The chain uses TRBV20-1 and TRBJ1-2, with 9 bases lining up with TRBD1. Germline V gene sequence: CDR1 DFQATT, CDR2 SNEGSKA (reference sequence). The ends lost 6 bases at V and 3 bases at J; junction bases unmatched: 8. The CDR3 loop spans 14 amino acids. The CDR3: CSAVFRTGDYGYTF. CDR3 DNA sequence: TGCAGTGCGGTATTTCGGACAGGGGACTATGGCTACACCTTC.

The chain uses TRBV3-1 and TRBJ2-7, with 13 bases identical to TRBD2. V dropped 4 bases and J dropped 5; count of bases not matched to a gene: 8. The CDR3 spans 16 residues. Germline assignment: CDR1 LGHDT and CDR2 YNNKEL (reference sequence). The CDR3 loop reads CASSPDGLAGDNEQYF. The CDR3 DNA reads as TGTGCCAGCAGCCCCGATGGACTAGCGGGAGATAACGAGCAGTACTTC.

This clonotype was detected a few times. J is TRBJ2-7 and V is TRBV28, with 11 bases lining up with TRBD1. The CDR3 has 15 residues. Germline trimming cut 6 bases from V and 3 bases from J; bases unmatched to any gene: 7. Germline CDR1 reads MDHEN; CDR2 reads SYDVKM. As DNA, the CDR3 is TGTGCCAGCAGCAGGCCCGGGACAGGGGGCTACGAGCAGTACTTC. It encodes CASSRPGTGGYEQYF. Full variable domain (remainder filled in from reference TRBV28 and TRBJ2-7): DVKVTQSSRYLVKRTGEKVFLECVQDMDHENMFWYRQDPGLGLRLIYFSYDVKMKEKGDIPEGYSVSREKKERFSLILESASTNQTSMYLCASSRPGTGGYEQYFGPGTRLTVT.

This clonotype was seen only a few times. The chain is built from TRBV28 and TRBJ2-2, with 7 bases matching TRBD2. Unmatched junction bases numbered 7, after V lost 3 bases and J lost 6 bases. The CDR3 runs 15 residues. Germline V gene sequence: CDR1 MDHEN, CDR2 SYDVKM. The CDR3 sequence: CASSLAAGASGELFF. The CDR3 bases are TGTGCCAGCAGTTTGGCGGCGGGAGCGTCCGGGGAGCTGTTTTTT.

The rearrangement uses TRBV6-1 and TRBJ2-1, with D hard to call. This CDR3 has 11 amino acids. Germline CDR1 MNHNS, CDR2 SASEGT. Trimming took 5 bases from V and 4 from J, leaving 3 bases between them. The CDR3 is CASSRYNEQFF. The CDR3 nucleotides read TGTGCCAGCAGTAGATACAATGAGCAGTTCTTC.

The chain uses TRBV5-1 and TRBJ2-2, with TRBD1 matching over 8 bases. V was pared by 4 bases and J by 3 bases, with 5 bases of the junction left unmatched. The CDR3 loop spans 15 amino acids. Germline V gene lookup returns CDR1 SGHRS and CDR2 YFSETQ. The CDR3 spells CASSPTGGYTGELFF. CDR3 coding DNA: TGCGCCAGCAGCCCTACAGGGGGTTACACCGGGGAGCTGTTTTTT.

The V and J genes are TRBV19 and TRBJ2-1; possibly TRBD1 or TRBD2 for D (5 bases each). Trimming pared 4 bases from V and 0 bases from J, leaving 16 bases between. The CDR3 spans 17 residues. The V gene's germline CDR1 is LNHDA and CDR2 SQIVND (reference sequence). In nucleotides, the CDR3 is TGTGCCAGTAGTAAAATAACCGGGGCAAGCTCCTACAATGAGCAGTTCTTC. Protein sequence: CASSKITGASSYNEQFF.

The chain joins TRBV19 to TRBJ2-7, with D perhaps TRBD2 (5 bases). This CDR3 comprises 14 residues. In germline, CDR1 is LNHDA, CDR2 SQIVND (reference sequence). V shed 5 bases and J shed 2 bases, with 13 bases lying between them. In DNA, the CDR3 is TGTGCCAGTAGTGACCTACTAGGCGCCTACGAGCAGTACTTC. Residues: CASSDLLGAYEQYF. Variable domain in full (rest from reference TRBV19 and TRBJ2-7): DGGITQSPKYLFRKEGQNVTLSCEQNLNHDAMYWYRQDPGQGLRLIYYSQIVNDFQKGDIAEGYSVSREKKESFPLTVTSAQKNPTAFYLCASSDLLGAYEQYFGPGTRLTVT.

The chain carries TRBV4-1 and TRBJ2-1; maybe TRBD2 (5 bases). CDR3 length equals 16 residues. Trimming took off 3 bases at V and 4 bases at J, with 16 bases between the two ends. CDR1 is MGHRA and CDR2 is YSYEKL in the germline V gene. CDR3: CASSQALVGRYNEQFF. The DNA of the CDR3 is TGCGCCAGCAGCCAGGCCTTAGTGGGGAGATACAATGAGCAGTTCTTC.

The chain has TRBV27 and TRBJ1-5; D is perhaps TRBD1 (5 bases). The CDR3 runs 17 residues. Germline V gene lookup returns CDR1 MNHEY and CDR2 SMNVEV (reference sequence). V was pared by 5 bases and J by 0 bases, with 17 bases between. CDR3 coding DNA: TGTGCCAGCAGTCCGGGGCCGCCGGGATATAGCAATCAGCCCCAGCATTTT. Translating gives CASSPGPPGYSNQPQHF.

This clonotype appeared a few times. V and J are TRBV20-1 and TRBJ1-6, with 8 positions matching TRBD1. The CDR3 extends over 13 amino acids. Looked up from germline, CDR1 is DFQATT and CDR2 is SNEGSKA (reference sequence). V gave up 3 bases and J gave up 10 bases; unmatched junction bases: 5. The CDR3 DNA follows: TGCAGTGCTAGCGGACAGGGTTGGTCACCCCTCCACTTT. Translated: CSASGQGWSPLHF.

This clonotype was seen a handful of times. This chain links TRBV30 with TRBJ2-2, with D unresolved. The V gene's germline CDR1 is GTSNPN and CDR2 SVGIG (reference sequence). The CDR3 length is 13 residues. Trimming cost V 2 bases and J 7 bases, with 11 bases left between them. DNA of the CDR3: TGTGCCTGGAGTCTCCGGGTAGACGGGGAGCTGTTTTTT. Translation gives CAWSLRVDGELFF.